The source of this T cell receptor beta chain is a study of blood T cell repertoires in COVID-19. Using immunoSEQ multiplex PCR, the repertoire was profiled, and TCRdb retains in-frame clones only, with some absent. The sample carries approximately 240,000 clones, over 90% recorded once. While infection was still active, Seattle patients were enrolled and then followed longitudinally. Trimming removed 6 bases from V and 3 bases from J; junction bases left unmatched: 9. The V gene's germline CDR1 is LNHDA and CDR2 SQIVND (reference sequence). There are 15 residues in the CDR3. The receptor was isolated from a man aged 25 to 40 with COVID-19, enrolled during active disease. Source material: peripheral blood. The chain recombines TRBV19 with TRBJ2-7; 9 bases agree with TRBD2. The DNA of the CDR3 is TGTGCCAGTAGCAGACCCGGGACTAGCATCTACGAGCAGTACTTC. This encodes CASSRPGTSIYEQYF. The full variable domain, with the rest looked up from reference TRBV19 and TRBJ2-7, is DGGITQSPKYLFRKEGQNVTLSCEQNLNHDAMYWYRQDPGQGLRLIYYSQIVNDFQKGDIAEGYSVSREKKESFPLTVTSAQKNPTAFYLCASSRPGTSIYEQYFGPGTRLTVT.